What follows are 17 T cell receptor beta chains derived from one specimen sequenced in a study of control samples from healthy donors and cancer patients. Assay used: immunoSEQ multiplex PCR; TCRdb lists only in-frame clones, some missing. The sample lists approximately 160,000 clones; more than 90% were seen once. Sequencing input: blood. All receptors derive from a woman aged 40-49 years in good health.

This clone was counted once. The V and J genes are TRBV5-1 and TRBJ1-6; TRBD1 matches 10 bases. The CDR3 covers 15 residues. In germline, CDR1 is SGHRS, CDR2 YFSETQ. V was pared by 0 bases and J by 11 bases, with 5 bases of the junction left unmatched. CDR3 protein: CASSLGDRGLTPLHF. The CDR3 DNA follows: TGCGCCAGCAGCTTGGGTGACAGGGGGCTGACACCCCTCCACTTT. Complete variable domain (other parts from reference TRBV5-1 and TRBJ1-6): KAGVTQTPRYLIKTRGQQVTLSCSPISGHRSVSWYQQTPGQGLQFLFEYFSETQRNKGNFPGRFSGRQFSNSRSEMNVSTLELGDSALYLCASSLGDRGLTPLHFGNGTRLTVT.

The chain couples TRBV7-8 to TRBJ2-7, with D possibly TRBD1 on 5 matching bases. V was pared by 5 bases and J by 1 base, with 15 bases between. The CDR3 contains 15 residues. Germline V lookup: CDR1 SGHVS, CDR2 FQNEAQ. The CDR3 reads CASSQQLGPSYEQYF. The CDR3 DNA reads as TGTGCCAGCAGCCAACAACTGGGGCCTTCCTACGAGCAGTACTTC.

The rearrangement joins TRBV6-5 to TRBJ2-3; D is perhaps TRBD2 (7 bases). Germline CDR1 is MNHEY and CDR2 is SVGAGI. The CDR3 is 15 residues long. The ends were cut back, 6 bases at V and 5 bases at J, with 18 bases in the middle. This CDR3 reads CASSPGGGYGDTQYF. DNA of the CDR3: TGTGCCAGCAGCCCAGGCGGGGGCTATGGAGATACGCAGTATTTT.

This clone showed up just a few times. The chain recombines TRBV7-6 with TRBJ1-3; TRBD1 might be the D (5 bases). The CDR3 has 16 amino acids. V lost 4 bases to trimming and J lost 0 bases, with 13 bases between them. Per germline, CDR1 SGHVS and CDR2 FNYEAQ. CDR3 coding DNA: TGTGCCAGCAGCTCCCTGGTTGGGGGCTCTGGAAACACCATATATTTT. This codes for CASSSLVGGSGNTIYF.

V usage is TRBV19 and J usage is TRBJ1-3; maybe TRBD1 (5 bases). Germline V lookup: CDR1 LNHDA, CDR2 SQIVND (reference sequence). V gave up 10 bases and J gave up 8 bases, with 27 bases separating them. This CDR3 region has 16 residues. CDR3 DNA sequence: TGTGCCACCACCCCCGGGGGGGGTCGACTTTTGGACACCATATATTTT. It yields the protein CATTPGGGRLLDTIYF. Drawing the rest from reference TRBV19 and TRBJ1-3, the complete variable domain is DGGITQSPKYLFRKEGQNVTLSCEQNLNHDAMYWYRQDPGQGLRLIYYSQIVNDFQKGDIAEGYSVSREKKESFPLTVTSAQKNPTAFYLCATTPGGGRLLDTIYFGEGSWLTVV.

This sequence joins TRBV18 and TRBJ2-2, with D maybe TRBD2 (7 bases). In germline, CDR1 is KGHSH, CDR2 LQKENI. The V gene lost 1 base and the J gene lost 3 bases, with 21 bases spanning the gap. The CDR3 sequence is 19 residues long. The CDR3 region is CASSPLMASGGGDTGELFF. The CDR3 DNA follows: TGTGCCAGCTCACCACTCATGGCTAGCGGAGGGGGAGACACCGGGGAGCTGTTTTTT.

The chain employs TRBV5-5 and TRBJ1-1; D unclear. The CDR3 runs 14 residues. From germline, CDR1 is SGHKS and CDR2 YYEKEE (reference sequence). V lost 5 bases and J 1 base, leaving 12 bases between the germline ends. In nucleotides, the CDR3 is TGTGCCAGCAGGGCCCAGAGGAGGAACACTGAAGCTTTCTTT. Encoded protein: CASRAQRRNTEAFF. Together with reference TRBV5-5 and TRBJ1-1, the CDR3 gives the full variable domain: DAGVTQSPTHLIKTRGQQVTLRCSPISGHKSVSWYQQVLGQGPQFIFQYYEKEERGRGNFPDRFSARQFPNYSSELNVNALLLGDSALYLCASRAQRRNTEAFFGQGTRLTVV.

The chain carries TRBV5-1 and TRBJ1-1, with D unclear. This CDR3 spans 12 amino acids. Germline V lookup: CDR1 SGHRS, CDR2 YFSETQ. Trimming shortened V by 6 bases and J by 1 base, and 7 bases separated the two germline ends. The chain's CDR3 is CASTATNTEAFF. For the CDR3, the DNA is TGCGCCAGCACCGCGACGAACACTGAAGCTTTCTTT.

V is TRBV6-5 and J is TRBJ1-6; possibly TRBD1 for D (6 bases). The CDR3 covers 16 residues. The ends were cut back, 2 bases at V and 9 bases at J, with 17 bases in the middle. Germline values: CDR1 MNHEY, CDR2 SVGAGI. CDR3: CASSYTKGTRGSPLHF. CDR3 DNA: TGTGCCAGCAGTTACACCAAAGGGACACGCGGTTCACCCCTCCACTTT.

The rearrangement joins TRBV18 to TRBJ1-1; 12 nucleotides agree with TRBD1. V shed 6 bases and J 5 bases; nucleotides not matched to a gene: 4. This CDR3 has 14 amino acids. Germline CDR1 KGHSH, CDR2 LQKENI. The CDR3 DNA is TGTGCCAGCTCCGGGACAGGGGGCTTGACTGAAGCTTTCTTT. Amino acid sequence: CASSGTGGLTEAFF. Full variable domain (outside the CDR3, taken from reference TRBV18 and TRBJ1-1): NAGVMQNPRHLVRRRGQEARLRCSPMKGHSHVYWYRQLPEEGLKFMVYLQKENIIDESGMPKERFSAEFPKEGPSILRIQQVVRGDSAAYFCASSGTGGLTEAFFGQGTRLTVV.

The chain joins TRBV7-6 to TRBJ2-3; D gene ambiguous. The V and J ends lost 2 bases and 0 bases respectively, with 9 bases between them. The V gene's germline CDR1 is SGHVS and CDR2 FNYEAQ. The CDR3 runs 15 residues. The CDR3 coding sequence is TGTGCCAGCAGCTTACAAGGTCCTAGCACAGATACGCAGTATTTT. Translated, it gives CASSLQGPSTDTQYF. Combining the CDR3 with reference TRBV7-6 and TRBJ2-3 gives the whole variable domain GAGVSQSPRYKVTKRGQDVALRCDPISGHVSLYWYRQALGQGPEFLTYFNYEAQQDKSGLPNDRFSAERPEGSISTLTIQRTEQRDSAMYRCASSLQGPSTDTQYFGPGTRLTVL.

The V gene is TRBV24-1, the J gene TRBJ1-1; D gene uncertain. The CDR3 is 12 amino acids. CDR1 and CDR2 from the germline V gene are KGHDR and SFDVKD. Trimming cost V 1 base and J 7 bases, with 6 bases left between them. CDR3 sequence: CATSDFTGEAFF. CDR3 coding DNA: TGTGCCACCAGTGATTTTACTGGTGAAGCTTTCTTT.

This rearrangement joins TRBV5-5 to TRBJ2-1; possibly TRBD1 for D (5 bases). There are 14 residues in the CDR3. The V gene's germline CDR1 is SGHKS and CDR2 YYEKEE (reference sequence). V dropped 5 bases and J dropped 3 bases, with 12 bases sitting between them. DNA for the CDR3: TGTGCCAGCAGTTCCGTGACAGTCTACAATGAGCAGTTCTTC. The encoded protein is CASSSVTVYNEQFF.

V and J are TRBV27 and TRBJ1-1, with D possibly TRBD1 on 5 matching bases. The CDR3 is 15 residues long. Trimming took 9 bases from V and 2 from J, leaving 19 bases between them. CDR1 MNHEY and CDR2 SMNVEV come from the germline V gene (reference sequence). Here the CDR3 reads CASNLGRGFNTEAFF. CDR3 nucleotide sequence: TGTGCCAGTAACCTCGGGAGGGGATTCAACACTGAAGCTTTCTTT.

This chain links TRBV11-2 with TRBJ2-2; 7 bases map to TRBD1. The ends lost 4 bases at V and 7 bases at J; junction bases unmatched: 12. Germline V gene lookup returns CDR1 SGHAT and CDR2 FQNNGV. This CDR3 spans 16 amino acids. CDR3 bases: TGTGCCAGCAGCTCAGGGGTACAGGGGTTATTCGGGGAGCTGTTTTTT. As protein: CASSSGVQGLFGELFF.

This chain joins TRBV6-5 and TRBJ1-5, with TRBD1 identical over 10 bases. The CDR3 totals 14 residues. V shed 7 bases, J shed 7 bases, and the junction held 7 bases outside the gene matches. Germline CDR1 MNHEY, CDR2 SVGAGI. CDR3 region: CASTSGQGIQPQHF. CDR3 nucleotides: TGTGCCAGCACCTCGGGACAGGGGATCCAGCCCCAGCATTTT.

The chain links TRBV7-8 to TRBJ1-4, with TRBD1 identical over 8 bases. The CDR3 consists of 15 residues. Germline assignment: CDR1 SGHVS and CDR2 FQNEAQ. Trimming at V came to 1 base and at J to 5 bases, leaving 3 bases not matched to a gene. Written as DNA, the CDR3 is TGTGCCAGCAGCTTAGAGCAGGGGGCGAATGAAAAACTGTTTTTT. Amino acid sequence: CASSLEQGANEKLFF.